These T cell receptor beta chains were read from a single sample in a study of cytomegalovirus exposure and HLA in healthy donors. Only in-frame clones appear in the TCRdb table, and some are missing; sequencing was by immunoSEQ multiplex PCR. The sample consists of about 100,000 clones, roughly four fifths of them appearing once. Sequencing was carried out using PBMCs. All receptors derive from a man in his forties or fifties in good health and CMV-seronegative. Both conserved end residues are part of each CDR3. Rows may omit the clone size; those that give it use once, few, many or a size class.

>TRBJ2-1|once|TRBV2
CASSVRGDNEQFF
>TRBJ1-1|.|TRBV6-5
CASSQRGGGTEAFF
>TRBJ1-2|.|TRBV5-4
CASTRDTLGYGYTF
>TRBJ1-6|.|TRBV28
CASSPGQGWNSPLHF
>TRBJ1-1|few|TRBV25-1
CASSEGVSEAFF
>TRBJ1-5|.|TRBV7-2
CASSLFSGSNQPQHF
>TRBJ2-2|.|TRBV29-1
CSVDEAISTTGELFF
>TRBJ2-3|few|TRBV6-1
CASSDGQGTDTQYF
>TRBJ1-2|.|TRBV21-1
CARGDYGYTF
>TRBJ2-1|.|TRBV7-2
CASRGGDANEQFF
>TRBJ2-7|many|TRBV28
CASSSTGGRNEQYF
>TRBJ2-5|.|TRBV5-1
CASSLATGGQETQYF
>TRBJ1-2|.|TRBV5-4
CASGSSGGGAHGYTF
>TRBJ2-5|once|TRBV9
CASSVSGRAETQYF
>TRBJ2-5|few|TRBV7-9
CSSSFLAGVETQYF
>TRBJ2-1|.|TRBV5-1
CASSLAGLTDNEQFF
>TRBJ1-1|.|TRBV2
CASSEFGARDTEAFF
>TRBJ1-6|.|TRBV9
CASSVGGLGETLHF
>TRBJ1-2|once|TRBV29-1
CSEGDRDYGYTF
>TRBJ2-1|once|TRBV5-1
CASSSQGLAGGPDEQFF
>TRBJ2-1|few|TRBV19
CASSSAGGGYNEQFF
>TRBJ2-5|.|TRBV28
CASSFHIYVRLQQETQYF
>TRBJ2-7|.|TRBV7-9
CASSFNSYEQYF
>TRBJ1-1|.|TRBV9
CASSVVRNTEAFF
>TRBJ2-1|.|TRBV11-2
CASSPRDRVVGEQFF
>TRBJ1-4|.|TRBV5-4
CASSIRDRGAQLFF
>TRBJ2-3|.|TRBV4-1
CASSPSGTDTQYF
>TRBJ1-6|few|TRBV4-1
CASSQDGPGSSYNSPLHF
>TRBJ2-1|once|TRBV20-1
CSARDLREQFF